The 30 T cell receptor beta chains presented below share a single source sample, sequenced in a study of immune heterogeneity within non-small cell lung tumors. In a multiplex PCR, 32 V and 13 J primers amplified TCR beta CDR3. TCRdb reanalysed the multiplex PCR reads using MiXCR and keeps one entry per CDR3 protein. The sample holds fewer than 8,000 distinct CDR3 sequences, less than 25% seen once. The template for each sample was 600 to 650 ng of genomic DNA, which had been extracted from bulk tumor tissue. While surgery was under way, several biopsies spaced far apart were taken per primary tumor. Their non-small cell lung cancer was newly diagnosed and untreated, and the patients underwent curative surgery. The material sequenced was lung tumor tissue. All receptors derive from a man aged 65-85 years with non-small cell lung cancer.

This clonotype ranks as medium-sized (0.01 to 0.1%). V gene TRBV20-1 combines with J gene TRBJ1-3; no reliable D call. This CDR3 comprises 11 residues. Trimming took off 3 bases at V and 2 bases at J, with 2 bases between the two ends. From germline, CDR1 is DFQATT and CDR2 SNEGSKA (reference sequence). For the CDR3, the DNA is TGCAGTGCTAGTCCTGGAAACACCATATATTTT. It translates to CSASPGNTIYF.

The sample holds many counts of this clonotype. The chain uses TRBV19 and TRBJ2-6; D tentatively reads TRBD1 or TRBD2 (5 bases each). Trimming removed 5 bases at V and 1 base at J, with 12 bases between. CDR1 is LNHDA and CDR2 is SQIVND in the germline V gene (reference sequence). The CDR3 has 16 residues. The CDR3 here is CASSERQGSGANVLTF. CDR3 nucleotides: TGTGCCAGTAGTGAGCGGCAGGGTTCTGGGGCCAACGTCCTGACTTTC. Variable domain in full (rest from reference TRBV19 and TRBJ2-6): DGGITQSPKYLFRKEGQNVTLSCEQNLNHDAMYWYRQDPGQGLRLIYYSQIVNDFQKGDIAEGYSVSREKKESFPLTVTSAQKNPTAFYLCASSERQGSGANVLTFGAGSRLTVL.

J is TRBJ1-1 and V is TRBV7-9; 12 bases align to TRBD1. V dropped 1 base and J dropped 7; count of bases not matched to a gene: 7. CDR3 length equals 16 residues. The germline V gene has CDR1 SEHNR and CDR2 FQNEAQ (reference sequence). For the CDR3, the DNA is TGTGCCAGCAGCTTAGAGGGCGGGACAGGGGGCGGTGAAGCTTTCTTT. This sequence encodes CASSLEGGTGGGEAFF.

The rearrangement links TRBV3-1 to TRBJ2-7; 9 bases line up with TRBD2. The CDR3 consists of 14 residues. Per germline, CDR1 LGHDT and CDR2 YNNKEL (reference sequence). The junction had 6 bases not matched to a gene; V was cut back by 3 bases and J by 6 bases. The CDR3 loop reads CASSQTSGRIEQYF. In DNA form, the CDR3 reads TGTGCCAGCAGCCAGACTAGCGGCCGGATCGAGCAGTACTTC.

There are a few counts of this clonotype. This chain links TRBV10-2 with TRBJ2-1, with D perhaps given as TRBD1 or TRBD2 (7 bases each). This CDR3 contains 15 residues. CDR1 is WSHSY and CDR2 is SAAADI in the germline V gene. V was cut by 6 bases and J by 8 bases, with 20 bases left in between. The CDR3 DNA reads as TGCGCCAGCAGACCCCCAGGGGGGGGGGGGTATGAGCAGTTCTTC. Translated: CASRPPGGGGYEQFF.

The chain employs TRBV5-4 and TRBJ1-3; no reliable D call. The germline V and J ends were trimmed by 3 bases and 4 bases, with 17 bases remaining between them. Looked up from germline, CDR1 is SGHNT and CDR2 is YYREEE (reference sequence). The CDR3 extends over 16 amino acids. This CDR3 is CASSSSSGSTGNTIYF. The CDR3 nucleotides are TGTGCCAGCAGCTCCTCCTCCGGCAGTACCGGAAACACCATATATTTT.

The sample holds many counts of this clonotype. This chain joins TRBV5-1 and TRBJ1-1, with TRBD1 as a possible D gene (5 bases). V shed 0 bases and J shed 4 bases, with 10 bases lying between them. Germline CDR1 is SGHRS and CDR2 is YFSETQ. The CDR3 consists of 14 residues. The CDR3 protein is CASSLAQGITEAFF. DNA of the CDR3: TGCGCCAGCAGCTTGGCCCAGGGAATCACTGAAGCTTTCTTT.

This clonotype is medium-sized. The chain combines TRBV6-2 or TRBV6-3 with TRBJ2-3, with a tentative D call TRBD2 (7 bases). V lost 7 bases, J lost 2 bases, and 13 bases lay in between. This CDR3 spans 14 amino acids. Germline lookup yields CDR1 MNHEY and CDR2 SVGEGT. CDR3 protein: CASTDGGPTDTQYF. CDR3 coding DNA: TGTGCCAGCACCGACGGGGGGCCCACAGATACGCAGTATTTT.

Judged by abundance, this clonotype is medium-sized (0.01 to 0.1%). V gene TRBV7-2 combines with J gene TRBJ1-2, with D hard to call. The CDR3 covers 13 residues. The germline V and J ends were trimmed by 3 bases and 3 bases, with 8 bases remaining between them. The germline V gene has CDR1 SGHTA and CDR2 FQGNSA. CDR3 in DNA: TGTGCCAGCAGCTTTAGGCGTCACTATGGCTACACCTTC. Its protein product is CASSFRRHYGYTF.

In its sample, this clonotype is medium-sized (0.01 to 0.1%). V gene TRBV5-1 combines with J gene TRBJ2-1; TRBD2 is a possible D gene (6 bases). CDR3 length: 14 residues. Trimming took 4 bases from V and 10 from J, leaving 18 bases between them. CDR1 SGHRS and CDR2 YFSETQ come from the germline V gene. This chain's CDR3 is CASSLRGLAEEQFF. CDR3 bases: TGCGCCAGCAGCCTTCGGGGACTGGCAGAGGAGCAGTTCTTC.

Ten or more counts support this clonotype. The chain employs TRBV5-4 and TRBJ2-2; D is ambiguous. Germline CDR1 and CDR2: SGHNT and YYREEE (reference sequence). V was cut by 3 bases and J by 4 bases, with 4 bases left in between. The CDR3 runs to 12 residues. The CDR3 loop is CASSSPTGELFF. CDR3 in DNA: TGTGCCAGCAGCTCCCCCACCGGGGAGCTGTTTTTT.

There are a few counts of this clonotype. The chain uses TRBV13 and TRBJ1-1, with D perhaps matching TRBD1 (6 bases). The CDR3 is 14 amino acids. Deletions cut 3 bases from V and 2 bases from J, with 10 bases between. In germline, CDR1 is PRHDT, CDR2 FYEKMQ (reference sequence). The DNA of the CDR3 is TGTGCCAGCAGCTTGGGACACCTTAACACTGAAGCTTTCTTT. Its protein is CASSLGHLNTEAFF.

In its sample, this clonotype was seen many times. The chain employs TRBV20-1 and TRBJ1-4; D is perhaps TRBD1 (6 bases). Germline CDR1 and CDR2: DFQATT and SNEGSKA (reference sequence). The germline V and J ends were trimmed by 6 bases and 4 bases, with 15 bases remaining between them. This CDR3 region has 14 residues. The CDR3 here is CSAERGAGNEKLFF. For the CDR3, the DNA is TGCAGTGCAGAGAGGGGGGCTGGTAATGAAAAACTGTTTTTT.

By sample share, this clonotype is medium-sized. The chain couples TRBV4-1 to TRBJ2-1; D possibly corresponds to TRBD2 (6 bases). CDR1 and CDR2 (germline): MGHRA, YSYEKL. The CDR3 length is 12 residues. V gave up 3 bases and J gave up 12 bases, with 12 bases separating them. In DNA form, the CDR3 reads TGCGCCAGCAGCCATGTAGCGGATTTGCAGTTCTTC. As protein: CASSHVADLQFF.

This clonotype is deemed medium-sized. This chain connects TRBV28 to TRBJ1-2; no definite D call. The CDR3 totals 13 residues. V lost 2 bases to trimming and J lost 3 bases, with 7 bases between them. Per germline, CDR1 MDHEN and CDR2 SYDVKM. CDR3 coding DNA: TGTGCCAGCAGTTTACGACGGGACTATGGCTACACCTTC. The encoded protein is CASSLRRDYGYTF.

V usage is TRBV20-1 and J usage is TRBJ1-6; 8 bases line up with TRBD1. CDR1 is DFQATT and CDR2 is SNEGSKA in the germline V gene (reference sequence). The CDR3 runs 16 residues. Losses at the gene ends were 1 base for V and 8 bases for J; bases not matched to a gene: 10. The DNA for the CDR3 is TGCAGTGCTAGAGCCTTCGACAGGGGCACAGATTCACCCCTCCACTTT. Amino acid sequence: CSARAFDRGTDSPLHF.

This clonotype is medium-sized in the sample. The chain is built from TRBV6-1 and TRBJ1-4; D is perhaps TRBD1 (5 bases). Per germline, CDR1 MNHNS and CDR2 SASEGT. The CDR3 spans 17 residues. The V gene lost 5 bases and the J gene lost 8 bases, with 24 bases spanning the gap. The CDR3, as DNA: TGTGCCAGCAGTTACGCCGTTAGGGGAGGGCCCGGAGAAAAACTGTTTTTT. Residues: CASSYAVRGGPGEKLFF.

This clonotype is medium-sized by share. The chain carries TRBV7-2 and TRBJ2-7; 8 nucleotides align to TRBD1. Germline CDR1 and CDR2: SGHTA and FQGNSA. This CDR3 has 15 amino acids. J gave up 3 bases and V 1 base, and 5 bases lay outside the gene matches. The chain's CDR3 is CASSLVGTGNYEQYF. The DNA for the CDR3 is TGTGCCAGCAGCTTAGTGGGGACAGGAAACTACGAGCAGTACTTC.

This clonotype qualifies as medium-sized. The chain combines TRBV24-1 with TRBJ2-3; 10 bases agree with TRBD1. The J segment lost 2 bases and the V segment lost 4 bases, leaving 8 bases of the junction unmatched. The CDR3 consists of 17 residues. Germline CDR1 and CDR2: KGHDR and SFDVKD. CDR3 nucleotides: TGTGCCACCAGTGACCCAGGGACAGGGGATTTCACAGATACGCAGTATTTT. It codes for CATSDPGTGDFTDTQYF.

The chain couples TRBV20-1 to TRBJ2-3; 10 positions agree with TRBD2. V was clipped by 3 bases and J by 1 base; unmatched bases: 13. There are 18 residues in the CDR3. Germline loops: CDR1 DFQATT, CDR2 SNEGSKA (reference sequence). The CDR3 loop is CSARDPNSLAGGTDTQYF. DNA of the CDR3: TGCAGTGCTAGGGACCCCAATTCCCTAGCGGGAGGCACAGATACGCAGTATTTT.

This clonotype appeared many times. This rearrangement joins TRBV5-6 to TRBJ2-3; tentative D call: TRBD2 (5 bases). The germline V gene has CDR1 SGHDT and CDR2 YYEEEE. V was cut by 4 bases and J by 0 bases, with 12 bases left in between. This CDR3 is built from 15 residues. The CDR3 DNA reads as TGTGCCAGCAGCCCGGGGAGCGGAAGCACAGATACGCAGTATTTT. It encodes CASSPGSGSTDTQYF.

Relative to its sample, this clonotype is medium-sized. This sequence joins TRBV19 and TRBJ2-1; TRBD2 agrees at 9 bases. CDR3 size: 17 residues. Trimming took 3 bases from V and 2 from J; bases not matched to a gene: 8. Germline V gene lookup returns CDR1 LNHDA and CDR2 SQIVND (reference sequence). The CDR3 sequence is CASSMSPLAGPYNEQFF. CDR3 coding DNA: TGTGCCAGTAGTATGTCACCACTAGCGGGCCCCTACAATGAGCAGTTCTTC.

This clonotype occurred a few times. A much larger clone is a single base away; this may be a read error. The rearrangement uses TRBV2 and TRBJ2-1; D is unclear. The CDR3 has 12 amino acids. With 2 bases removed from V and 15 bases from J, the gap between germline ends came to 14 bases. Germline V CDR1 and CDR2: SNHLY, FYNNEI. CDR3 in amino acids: CASSERDSSAFF. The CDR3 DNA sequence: TGTGCCAGCAGTGAAAGAGACTCCTCGGCGTTCTTC.

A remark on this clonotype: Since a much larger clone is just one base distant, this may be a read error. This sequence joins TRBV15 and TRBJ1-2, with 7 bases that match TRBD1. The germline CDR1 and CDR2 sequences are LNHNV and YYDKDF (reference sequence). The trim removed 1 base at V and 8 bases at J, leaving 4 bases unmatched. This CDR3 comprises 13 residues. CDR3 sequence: CATSRGRGLGYTF. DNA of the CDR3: TGTGCCACCAGCAGAGGTAGGGGGCTGGGCTACACCTTC.

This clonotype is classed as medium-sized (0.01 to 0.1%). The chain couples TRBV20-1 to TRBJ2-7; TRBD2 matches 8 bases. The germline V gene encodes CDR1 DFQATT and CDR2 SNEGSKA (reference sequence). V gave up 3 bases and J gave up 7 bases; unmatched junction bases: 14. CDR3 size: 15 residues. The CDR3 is CSASMDYGLAREQYF. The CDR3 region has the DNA TGCAGTGCTAGTATGGACTACGGACTAGCAAGGGAGCAGTACTTC.

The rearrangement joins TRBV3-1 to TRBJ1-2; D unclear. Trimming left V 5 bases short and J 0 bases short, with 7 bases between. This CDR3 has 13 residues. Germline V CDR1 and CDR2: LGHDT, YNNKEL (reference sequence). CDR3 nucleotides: TGTGCCAGCAGCTACTCAACTAACTATGGCTACACCTTC. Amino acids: CASSYSTNYGYTF.

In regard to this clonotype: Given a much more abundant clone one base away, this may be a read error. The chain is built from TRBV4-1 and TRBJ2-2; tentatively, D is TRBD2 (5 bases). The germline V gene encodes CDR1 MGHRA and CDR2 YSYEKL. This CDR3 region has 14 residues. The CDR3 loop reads CASSHSAHTGEMFF. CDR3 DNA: TGCGCCAGCAGCCATAGCGCGCACACCGGGGAGATGTTTTTT.

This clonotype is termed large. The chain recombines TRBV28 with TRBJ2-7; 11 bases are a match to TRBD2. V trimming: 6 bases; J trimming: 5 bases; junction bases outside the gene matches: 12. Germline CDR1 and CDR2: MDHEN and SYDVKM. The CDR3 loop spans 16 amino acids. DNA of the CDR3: TGTGCCAGCAGCGATACACTAGCGGGAGTGACCCACGAGCAGTACTTC. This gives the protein CASSDTLAGVTHEQYF. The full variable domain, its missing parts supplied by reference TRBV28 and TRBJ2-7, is DVKVTQSSRYLVKRTGEKVFLECVQDMDHENMFWYRQDPGLGLRLIYFSYDVKMKEKGDIPEGYSVSREKKERFSLILESASTNQTSMYLCASSDTLAGVTHEQYFGPGTRLTVT.

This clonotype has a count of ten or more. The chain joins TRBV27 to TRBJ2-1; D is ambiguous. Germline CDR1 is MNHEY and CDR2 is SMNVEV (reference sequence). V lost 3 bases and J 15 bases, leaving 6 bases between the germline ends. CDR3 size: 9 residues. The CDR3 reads CASSFKPFF. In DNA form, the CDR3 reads TGTGCCAGCAGTTTCAAACCGTTCTTC.

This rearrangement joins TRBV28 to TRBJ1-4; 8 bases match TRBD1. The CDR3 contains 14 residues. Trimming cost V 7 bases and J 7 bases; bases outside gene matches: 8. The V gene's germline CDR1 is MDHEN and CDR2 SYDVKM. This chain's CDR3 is CASIGGQGPEKLFF. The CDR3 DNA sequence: TGTGCCAGCATAGGAGGACAGGGTCCTGAAAAACTGTTTTTT.